The 12 T cell receptor beta chains in this list originate from one sample, sequenced in a study of spatial heterogeneity in lung cancer. In TCRdb, the 5' RACE reads were re-called with MiXCR into one record per CDR3 protein. The table lists 3,000 or so distinct CDR3 sequences, roughly an eighth of them singletons, with 20% to 25% in the top ten. These receptors are not linked to any known antigen. Time point reported: sample taken at primary tumor resection. Whole-study findings and limits: Expanded intratumoral alpha and beta TCR counts tracked tumor mutation counts.

The starting material was lung tumor tissue, obtained at surgery. Every receptor here comes from a male donor with early-stage non-small cell lung cancer.

This CDR3 is CASSDGENTEAFF. CDR3 nucleotide sequence: TGCGCCAGCTCGGACGGGGAGAACACTGAAGCTTTCTTT. This chain uses TRBV5-1 with TRBJ1-1; D unresolved. V lost 7 bases and J 1 base, leaving 11 bases between the germline ends. Germline CDR1 reads SGHRS; CDR2 reads YFSETQ. This CDR3 has 13 amino acids.

This clonotype is medium-sized within its sample. The chain combines TRBV9 with TRBJ1-6; possibly TRBD1 for D (6 bases). Germline V CDR1 and CDR2: SGDLS, YYNGEE. The ends were cut back, 0 bases at V and 6 bases at J, with 13 bases in the middle. This CDR3 has 16 residues. CDR3 amino acids: CASSVAQQGGNSPLHF. CDR3 coding DNA: TGTGCCAGCAGCGTAGCCCAACAGGGAGGTAATTCACCCCTCCACTTT. Looking up the rest from reference TRBV9 and TRBJ1-6 gives the full variable domain: DSGVTQTPKHLITATGQRVTLRCSPRSGDLSVYWYQQSLDQGLQFLIQYYNGEERAKGNILERFSAQQFPDLHSELNLSSLELGDSALYFCASSVAQQGGNSPLHFGNGTRLTVT.

The chain uses TRBV7-6 and TRBJ2-7, with D possibly matching TRBD1 (6 bases). From germline, CDR1 is SGHVS and CDR2 FNYEAQ. Trimming took 5 bases from V and 7 from J, leaving 21 bases between them. The CDR3 spans 15 residues. CDR3 DNA sequence: TGTGCCAGCAGCGCTCAGGGGCCGGGGCGAGGGGAGCAGTACTTC. Amino acid sequence: CASSAQGPGRGEQYF.

This clonotype is medium-sized within its sample. This chain connects TRBV30 to TRBJ2-6; possibly TRBD1 or TRBD2 for D (5 bases each). The CDR3 consists of 15 residues. CDR1 is GTSNPN, CDR2 SVGIG, per germline (reference sequence). With 2 bases removed from V and 6 bases from J, the gap between germline ends came to 14 bases. In nucleotides, the CDR3 is TGTGCCTGGAGTTTATCCGGGGCTCTGGCCAACGTCCTGACTTTC. This gives the protein CAWSLSGALANVLTF.

By share, this clonotype ranks as medium-sized. The V and J genes are TRBV20-1 and TRBJ2-7; possibly TRBD1 or TRBD2 for D (7 bases each). V dropped 3 bases and J dropped 5 bases, with 23 bases sitting between them. The CDR3 is 16 residues long. Per germline, CDR1 DFQATT and CDR2 SNEGSKA (reference sequence). The CDR3 DNA follows: TGCAGTGCTAGTTTCTCGGGGGGAAGGGGGCGGAACGAGCAGTACTTC. This codes for CSASFSGGRGRNEQYF.

Details on this clonotype: A much larger clone sits a single nucleotide away, making a read error possible. This rearrangement joins TRBV20-1 to TRBJ2-7; tentatively, D is TRBD1 or TRBD2 (5 bases each). This CDR3 is built from 16 residues. Germline lookup yields CDR1 DFQATT and CDR2 SNEGSKA (reference sequence). V lost 6 bases, J lost 3 bases, and 24 bases lay in between. CDR3 residues: CSACRRGVVGDYEQYF. CDR3 coding DNA: TGCAGTGCCTGCCGACGAGGGGTAGTGGGAGACTACGAGCAGTACTTC.

This clonotype was counted a few times. V usage is TRBV28 and J usage is TRBJ2-7, with 7 bases aligning to TRBD1. Germline V lookup: CDR1 MDHEN, CDR2 SYDVKM. This CDR3 region has 13 residues. V shed 5 bases, J shed 1 base, and the junction held 2 bases outside the gene matches. This chain's CDR3 is CASSRQGSYEQYF. CDR3 bases: TGTGCCAGCAGTAGACAGGGATCCTACGAGCAGTACTTC. Based on the CDR3 plus reference TRBV28 and TRBJ2-7, the full variable domain is DVKVTQSSRYLVKRTGEKVFLECVQDMDHENMFWYRQDPGLGLRLIYFSYDVKMKEKGDIPEGYSVSREKKERFSLILESASTNQTSMYLCASSRQGSYEQYFGPGTRLTVT.

In its sample, this clonotype was seen many times. The chain uses TRBV7-2 and TRBJ2-1, with 9 bases aligning to TRBD2. This CDR3 comprises 17 residues. V trimming: 3 bases; J trimming: 9 bases; junction bases outside the gene matches: 15. Germline assignment: CDR1 SGHTA and CDR2 FQGNSA. CDR3: CASSLVAGVGSTREQFF. DNA of the CDR3: TGTGCCAGCAGCTTGGTAGCGGGAGTGGGCTCTACGCGTGAGCAGTTCTTC.

This clonotype is judged large (0.1 to 1%). This chain links TRBV7-3 with TRBJ1-6, with 8 bases aligning to TRBD1. This CDR3 is built from 16 residues. J was trimmed by 6 bases and V by 5 bases; bases with no gene match: 9. Germline V gene data show CDR1 as SGHTA and CDR2 as FQGTGA. CDR3 residues: CASSRTGTGTNSPLHF. The CDR3, as DNA: TGTGCCAGCAGCAGAACCGGGACAGGCACTAATTCACCCCTCCACTTT.

This clonotype rates as large. The chain recombines TRBV11-2 with TRBJ2-3; TRBD2 agrees at 7 bases. The CDR3 sequence is 15 residues long. CDR1 and CDR2 from the germline V gene are SGHAT and FQNNGV. V lost 6 bases, J lost 1 base, and 7 bases stayed unmatched. The CDR3 sequence: CASRSAAGGTDTQYF. CDR3 bases: TGTGCCAGCAGATCGGCTGCGGGGGGCACAGATACGCAGTATTTT.

This clonotype is judged large. The J gene is TRBJ2-2, the V gene TRBV7-2; the D gene is possibly TRBD2 (7 bases). This CDR3 spans 17 amino acids. Trimming left V 5 bases short and J 2 bases short, with 18 bases between. Germline V CDR1 and CDR2: SGHTA, FQGNSA. CDR3 coding DNA: TGTGCCAGCAGCAGGGGGAGGGGCCCAATTAACACCGGGGAGCTGTTTTTT. It is translated as CASSRGRGPINTGELFF.

The table lists this clonotype with many counts. This chain links TRBV25-1 with TRBJ1-1; TRBD1 might be the D (5 bases). Germline assignment: CDR1 MGHDK and CDR2 SYGVNS. The CDR3 runs 13 residues. Trimming took off 3 bases at V and 5 bases at J, with 10 bases between the two ends. DNA for the CDR3: TGTGCCAGCAGTGACGGGGGATGGACTGAAGCTTTCTTT. Translation: CASSDGGWTEAFF. The full variable domain, with the rest looked up from reference TRBV25-1 and TRBJ1-1, is EADIYQTPRYLVIGTGKKITLECSQTMGHDKMYWYQQDPGMELHLIHYSYGVNSTEKGDLSSESTVSRIRTEHFPLTLESARPSHTSQYLCASSDGGWTEAFFGQGTRLTVV.